This T cell receptor beta chain was recovered during a study of T cells after yellow fever vaccination. Across the study: Low-cell-number fractions underwent preparation using SMART-Seq v4 Ultra Low Input.

TCRdb passed the 5' RACE reads through MiXCR, listing each CDR3 protein once. The sample lists a few hundred thousand distinct CDR3 sequences; roughly a sixth were seen once. CDR1 KGHSH and CDR2 LQKENI come from the germline V gene. The CDR3 loop spans 16 amino acids. The V end was cut by 3 bases, the J end by 3 bases, with 14 bases between. The source is a man younger than 35 who received the YFV17D yellow fever vaccine. Sequenced here: PBMCs, sampled 5 to 6 days after the first yellow fever vaccination. The chain links TRBV18 to TRBJ2-2; TRBD2 might be the D (5 bases). The CDR3 nucleotides read TGTGCCAGCTCACCCAGGATTTGGGGAGACACCGGGGAGCTGTTTTTT. Its protein product is CASSPRIWGDTGELFF.